The 9 T cell receptor beta chains given below trace back to one sample, sequenced in a study of blood T cell repertoires in COVID-19. Data came from immunoSEQ multiplex PCR; TCRdb stores just in-frame clones and leaves some out. The data show 150,000 or so clones, with about 89% seen just once and 0.55% held by the top ten. The sequencing input was peripheral blood. Receptors originate from a man over 45 with acute or convalescent COVID-19.

The V call is TRBV30, the J call TRBJ1-1; D is undetermined. Looked up from germline, CDR1 is GTSNPN and CDR2 is SVGIG (reference sequence). The CDR3 consists of 13 residues. Deletions cut 0 bases from V and 2 bases from J, with 7 bases between. The CDR3 DNA reads TGTGCCTGGAGTGTAAACAGTAACACTGAAGCTTTCTTT. Its protein is CAWSVNSNTEAFF.

The gene calls are TRBV5-6 and TRBJ2-3, with 8 bases identical to TRBD1. Looked up from germline, CDR1 is SGHDT and CDR2 is YYEEEE. Trimming cost V 4 bases and J 2 bases; bases outside gene matches: 9. CDR3 length: 16 residues. This CDR3 is CASSLWTGRDTDTQYF. The CDR3 bases are TGTGCCAGCAGCCTCTGGACAGGGCGGGACACAGATACGCAGTATTTT. The full variable domain, its missing parts supplied by reference TRBV5-6 and TRBJ2-3, is DAGVTQSPTHLIKTRGQQVTLRCSPKSGHDTVSWYQQALGQGPQFIFQYYEEEERQRGNFPDRFSGHQFPNYSSELNVNALLLGDSALYLCASSLWTGRDTDTQYFGPGTRLTVL.

The rearrangement links TRBV5-5 to TRBJ2-2; 9 nucleotides match TRBD1. The CDR3 consists of 17 residues. CDR1 SGHKS and CDR2 YYEKEE come from the germline V gene (reference sequence). The V gene end was trimmed by 4 bases and the J gene end by 6 bases; junction bases not matched to a gene: 13. The CDR3 coding sequence is TGTGCCAGCAGCCCAGCCCCGGGACAGGGAATGCCCGGGGAGCTGTTTTTT. This codes for CASSPAPGQGMPGELFF.

The chain recombines TRBV2 with TRBJ1-6, with TRBD1 matching over 7 bases. V shed 6 bases, J shed 18 bases, and the junction held 11 bases outside the gene matches. Germline lookup yields CDR1 SNHLY and CDR2 FYNNEI. The CDR3 contains 12 residues. The CDR3 spells CASRLQGGVAHF. The CDR3 nucleotides are TGTGCCAGCAGGCTCCAGGGGGGAGTAGCCCACTTT.

The rearrangement links TRBV11-2 to TRBJ1-3; D is perhaps TRBD1 (6 bases). The germline gives CDR1 SGHAT, CDR2 FQNNGV. CDR3 length: 15 residues. V was trimmed by 0 bases and J by 7 bases, leaving 13 bases between them. The CDR3 DNA is TGTGCCAGCAGCTTAGAAGGACAGTACGGGAACACCATATATTTT. This translates into CASSLEGQYGNTIYF.

The V and J genes are TRBV18 and TRBJ2-3; D perhaps matches TRBD1 (6 bases). This CDR3 has 18 amino acids. The V end lost 0 bases, the J end lost 1 base, and 17 bases lay between the germline ends. Looked up from germline, CDR1 is KGHSH and CDR2 is LQKENI. CDR3 DNA sequence: TGTGCCAGCTCACCACCGACGCTCGGGACACCCCGCACAGATACGCAGTATTTT. This encodes CASSPPTLGTPRTDTQYF.

The J gene is TRBJ2-1, the V gene TRBV3-1 (or the pseudogene TRBV3-2); D possibly corresponds to TRBD2 (5 bases). The germline CDR1 and CDR2 sequences are LGHDT and YNNKEL (reference sequence). Trimming shortened V by 0 bases and J by 15 bases, and 27 bases separated the two germline ends. The CDR3 loop spans 17 amino acids. CDR3 sequence (DNA): TGTGCCAGCAGCCAAGATGGAGTACAGCACCAATCGGGGAGTTGGTTCTTC. Its translation is CASSQDGVQHQSGSWFF.

The genes are TRBV10-3 and TRBJ1-5; D gene ambiguous. Germline V gives CDR1 ENHRY, CDR2 SYGVKD. The CDR3 is 17 residues long. Trimming took off 0 bases at V and 1 base at J, with 13 bases between the two ends. This CDR3 reads CAISESGSPYSNQPQHF. CDR3 coding DNA: TGTGCCATCAGTGAGTCGGGCAGCCCCTACAGCAATCAGCCCCAGCATTTT.

This chain uses TRBV24-1 with TRBJ2-3; D gene uncertain. V was trimmed by 7 bases and J by 2 bases, leaving 9 bases between them. The CDR3 runs 13 residues. Germline CDR1 KGHDR, CDR2 SFDVKD. CDR3 bases: TGTGCCACCAGCACCCGGTACACAGATACGCAGTATTTT. Translated: CATSTRYTDTQYF.